Below are 27 T cell receptor beta chains sequenced from a single sample in a study of neurological immune-mediated disorders. Each CDR3 protein is one row after TCRdb ran MiXCR on the 5' RACE reads. The repertoire consists of tens of thousands of distinct CDR3 sequences, with 4.5% occurring once and the leading ten covering around 6.9%. What was sequenced was PBMCs. Source of these receptors: a man aged 25-40 years with multiple sclerosis.

This clonotype was detected many times. The chain is built from TRBV21-1 and TRBJ2-1; TRBD1 is the table's D call, not checked against the DNA. TRBV21-1 is marked as a pseudogene. The CDR3 runs 17 residues. CDR3 in DNA: TGTGCCAGCAGGGGGGGTACAGGGGTTACCTCCTACAATGAGCAGTTCTTC. Translating gives CASRGGTGVTSYNEQFF.

This clonotype has at least ten counts. CDR3: CASSLKRTGEGEAFF. The CDR3 bases are TGCGCCAGCAGCTTGAAACGGACAGGGGAAGGTGAAGCTTTCTTT. The chain uses TRBV5-1 and TRBJ1-1; 9 bases match TRBD1. Trimming removed 1 base from V and 7 bases from J; junction bases left unmatched: 8. Germline CDR1 reads SGHRS; CDR2 reads YFSETQ. The CDR3 length is 15 residues.

This clonotype was seen at least ten times. The chain uses TRBV4-1 and TRBJ1-5; D gene ambiguous. Germline CDR1 is MGHRA and CDR2 is YSYEKL. The V end lost 0 bases, the J end lost 5 bases, and 8 bases lay between the germline ends. CDR3 length equals 14 residues. DNA for the CDR3: TGCGCCAGCAGCCAAGACCAGGCGGATCAGCCCCAGCATTTT. Translating it yields CASSQDQADQPQHF.

This clonotype came up a few times. The rearrangement uses TRBV7-8 and TRBJ2-2, with D uncertain. Trimming removed 2 bases at V and 4 bases at J, with 5 bases between. This CDR3 spans 13 amino acids. Germline CDR1 and CDR2: SGHVS and FQNEAQ. The CDR3 DNA reads as TGTGCCAGCAGCTTACAGATCACCGGGGAGCTGTTTTTT. This codes for CASSLQITGELFF.

In its sample, this clonotype was seen many times. The J gene is TRBJ2-5, the V gene TRBV20-1, with D unclear. CDR1 is DFQATT and CDR2 is SNEGSKA in the germline V gene (reference sequence). This CDR3 contains 11 residues. V gave up 5 bases and J gave up 5 bases, with 9 bases separating them. The CDR3 region is CSAVQWETQYF. The CDR3 DNA reads TGCAGTGCTGTTCAATGGGAGACCCAGTACTTC.

This chain links TRBV9 with TRBJ1-2; D uncertain. This CDR3 is 14 amino acids long. The V end lost 4 bases, the J end lost 6 bases, and 16 bases lay between the germline ends. Germline CDR1 and CDR2: SGDLS and YYNGEE. CDR3: CASSPSDWGDGYTF. CDR3 nucleotide sequence: TGTGCCAGCAGCCCCTCTGATTGGGGTGATGGCTACACCTTC.

This clonotype was seen many times. V and J are TRBV4-1 and TRBJ1-2; D might be TRBD1 (5 bases). Germline values: CDR1 MGHRA, CDR2 YSYEKL. The V gene lost 0 bases and the J gene lost 2 bases, with 10 bases spanning the gap. CDR3 length: 15 amino acids. CDR3 protein: CASSQDRALNYGYTF. In DNA, the CDR3 is TGCGCCAGCAGCCAAGACAGGGCACTCAACTATGGCTACACCTTC.

The table lists this clonotype with a few counts. This rearrangement joins TRBV12-3 or TRBV12-4 to TRBJ1-2; D might be TRBD1 (5 bases). Trimming removed 3 bases at V and 6 bases at J, with 14 bases between. This CDR3 has 14 residues. The CDR3 is CASSFVGGAHGYTF. The CDR3 nucleotides read TGTGCCAGCAGTTTCGTAGGAGGGGCGCATGGCTACACCTTC.

This clonotype was recorded many times. The V gene is TRBV12-5, the J gene TRBJ2-5; D ambiguous. The germline CDR1 and CDR2 sequences are LGHNT and FRNRAP. V dropped 2 bases and J dropped 5 bases, with 3 bases sitting between them. The CDR3 sequence is 11 residues long. CDR3 protein: CASGLSETQYF. CDR3 in DNA: TGTGCTAGTGGTTTGTCCGAGACCCAGTACTTC.

As for this clonotype: This may come from a read error, since a much larger clone is one base off. The chain combines TRBV7-9 with TRBJ2-7; D gene uncertain. Germline V gene sequence: CDR1 SEHNR, CDR2 FQNEAQ (reference sequence). The CDR3 consists of 11 residues. V lost 3 bases and J lost 3, with 3 bases in between. The CDR3 here is CASSFYYEQYF. As DNA, the CDR3 is TGTGCCAGCAGCTTCTACTACGAGCAGTACTTC.

This clonotype has at least ten counts. The genes are TRBV27 and TRBJ1-6, with TRBD1 matching 8 bases. Germline loops: CDR1 MNHEY, CDR2 SMNVEV (reference sequence). V lost 5 bases and J lost 9; bases outside the gene matches: 3. The CDR3 consists of 13 residues. The chain's CDR3 is CASSPGQVSPLHF. The CDR3 DNA is TGTGCCAGCAGTCCGGGACAGGTTTCACCCCTCCACTTT.

This clonotype was recorded only once. The J gene is TRBJ2-7, the V gene TRBV7-9; TRBD2 matches 8 bases. Germline CDR1 reads SEHNR; CDR2 reads FQNEAQ (reference sequence). Germline trimming cut 4 bases from V and 0 bases from J; bases unmatched to any gene: 5. This CDR3 region has 15 residues. CDR3 region: CASSSGGGSSYEQYF. CDR3 in DNA: TGTGCCAGCAGCTCCGGGGGGGGCTCCTCCTACGAGCAGTACTTC.

This chain links TRBV13 with TRBJ2-1; TRBD2 matches 15 bases. Looked up from germline, CDR1 is PRHDT and CDR2 is FYEKMQ (reference sequence). V gave up 5 bases and J gave up 5 bases; unmatched junction bases: 4. The CDR3 runs to 16 residues. CDR3 in amino acids: CASSRGTSGGHNEQFF. The DNA of the CDR3 is TGTGCCAGCAGCCGTGGGACTAGCGGGGGGCACAATGAGCAGTTCTTC.

This clonotype was seen more than once but under ten times. Lacking the conserved final phenylalanine or tryptophan, this CDR3 likely reflects a read error. The rearrangement links TRBV6-6 to TRBJ2-7; no reliable D call. V lost 6 bases and J lost 2, with 11 bases in between. Per germline, CDR1 MNHNY and CDR2 SVGAGI (reference sequence). The CDR3 loop spans 13 amino acids. The CDR3 bases are TGTGCCAGCAGATCTCATATTGCCTACGAGCAGTACGGC. This translates into CASRSHIAYEQYG.

A remark on this clonotype: At one end, the junction sequence differs from germline, possibly due to a read error. The chain combines TRBV12-3 or TRBV12-4 with TRBJ1-6, with 8 bases that match TRBD1. The CDR3 contains 15 residues. For the CDR3, the DNA is TGTGCCAGCAGATCGACAGGGGCACCGAATTCACCCCTCAACTTT. This encodes CASRSTGAPNSPLNF.

This clonotype was detected only a few times. The rearrangement links TRBV24-1 to TRBJ1-1; 9 bases are a match to TRBD1. V shed 4 bases, J shed 12 bases, and the junction held 8 bases outside the gene matches. The CDR3 is 13 amino acids. Germline values: CDR1 KGHDR, CDR2 SFDVKD. CDR3 loop: CATSDFGTGRPFF. For the CDR3, the DNA is TGTGCCACCAGTGACTTTGGGACAGGGAGGCCTTTCTTT.

This clonotype was picked up many times. The chain employs TRBV9 and TRBJ2-2, with D hard to call. The germline gives CDR1 SGDLS, CDR2 YYNGEE. The CDR3 consists of 12 residues. The ends were cut back, 2 bases at V and 6 bases at J, with 5 bases in the middle. The CDR3 region is CASSVTSGELFF. CDR3 bases: TGTGCCAGCAGCGTTACCTCCGGGGAGCTGTTTTTT. Full variable domain (remainder filled in from reference TRBV9 and TRBJ2-2): DSGVTQTPKHLITATGQRVTLRCSPRSGDLSVYWYQQSLDQGLQFLIQYYNGEERAKGNILERFSAQQFPDLHSELNLSSLELGDSALYFCASSVTSGELFFGEGSRLTVL.

The sample holds many counts of this clonotype. This chain uses TRBV11-2 with TRBJ2-2; TRBD2 is a possible D gene (6 bases). CDR3 length equals 17 residues. Germline CDR1 is SGHAT and CDR2 is FQNNGV. Trimming pared 4 bases from V and 6 bases from J, leaving 21 bases between. DNA of the CDR3: TGTGCCAGCAGCTCGTTCACGTGGGGGGTGAAAGCCGGGGAGCTGTTTTTT. Residues: CASSSFTWGVKAGELFF. The full variable domain, in which reference TRBV11-2 and TRBJ2-2 provide the parts outside the CDR3, is EAGVAQSPRYKIIEKRQSVAFWCNPISGHATLYWYQQILGQGPKLLIQFQNNGVVDDSQLPKDRFSAERLKGVDSTLKIQPAKLEDSAVYLCASSSFTWGVKAGELFFGEGSRLTVL.

J is TRBJ2-5 and V is TRBV20-1; 8 bases agree with TRBD2. The CDR3 covers 15 residues. CDR1 is DFQATT, CDR2 SNEGSKA, per germline (reference sequence). Unmatched junction bases numbered 8, after V lost 0 bases and J lost 5 bases. This CDR3 reads CSARDGAPGGETQYF. The CDR3 nucleotides read TGCAGTGCTAGAGATGGCGCCCCGGGGGGGGAGACCCAGTACTTC.

This clonotype was seen ten or more times. The chain combines TRBV20-1 with TRBJ1-4, with TRBD1 identical over 7 bases. V shed 3 bases and J 6 bases; nucleotides not matched to a gene: 4. This CDR3 is 13 amino acids long. Germline CDR1 and CDR2: DFQATT and SNEGSKA (reference sequence). DNA of the CDR3: TGCAGTGCTAGTCAGGGGGTAGATGAAAAACTGTTTTTT. Translating gives CSASQGVDEKLFF.

This clonotype was seen many times. This sequence joins TRBV6-5 and TRBJ1-1, with 10 positions matching TRBD1. V was clipped by 2 bases and J by 5 bases; unmatched bases: 5. The germline V gene has CDR1 MNHEY and CDR2 SVGAGI. CDR3 size: 15 residues. The DNA of the CDR3 is TGTGCCAGCAGTTACACGACAGGGGGCCAGACTGAAGCTTTCTTT. This translates into CASSYTTGGQTEAFF.

This clonotype was recorded many times. The rearrangement uses TRBV5-1 and TRBJ1-1; D uncertain. The length of the CDR3 is 15 residues. Germline loops: CDR1 SGHRS, CDR2 YFSETQ. The germline V and J ends were trimmed by 0 bases and 3 bases, with 12 bases remaining between them. In DNA, the CDR3 is TGCGCCAGCAGCTTGGATTCAGCCATTGACACTGAAGCTTTCTTT. This gives the protein CASSLDSAIDTEAFF.

This clonotype was counted many times. This chain uses TRBV18 with TRBJ2-3; D unresolved. The CDR3 loop spans 14 amino acids. CDR1 and CDR2 (germline): KGHSH, LQKENI. V was shortened by 2 bases and J by 3 bases, with 9 bases between the two germline ends. The CDR3 DNA sequence: TGTGCCAGCTCACCAGCGACGAGGACAGATACGCAGTATTTT. It yields the protein CASSPATRTDTQYF. The entire variable domain, with the rest obtained from reference TRBV18 and TRBJ2-3, is as follows: NAGVMQNPRHLVRRRGQEARLRCSPMKGHSHVYWYRQLPEEGLKFMVYLQKENIIDESGMPKERFSAEFPKEGPSILRIQQVVRGDSAAYFCASSPATRTDTQYFGPGTRLTVL.

This clonotype was counted between two and nine times. The gene calls are TRBV5-1 and TRBJ2-4, with D possibly matching TRBD1 (6 bases). The germline gives CDR1 SGHRS, CDR2 YFSETQ. V was clipped by 2 bases and J by 8 bases, with 17 bases between them. The CDR3 extends over 15 amino acids. The CDR3 loop is CASSFRRQVADIQYF. The CDR3 DNA reads TGCGCCAGCAGCTTTAGAAGACAGGTTGCGGACATTCAGTACTTC.

The table lists this clonotype with a few counts. The genes are TRBV5-1 and TRBJ2-1; D is perhaps TRBD2 (5 bases). Germline CDR1 and CDR2: SGHRS and YFSETQ. The CDR3 runs 15 residues. V gave up 0 bases and J gave up 4 bases, with 11 bases separating them. The CDR3 spells CASSLAGYEYNEQFF. DNA of the CDR3: TGCGCCAGCAGCTTGGCGGGGTATGAGTACAATGAGCAGTTCTTC.

This clonotype was found many times. CDR3: CSAVATGEKEKLFF. The DNA of the CDR3 is TGCAGTGCTGTCGCGACAGGAGAGAAAGAAAAACTGTTTTTT. The gene calls are TRBV20-1 and TRBJ1-4; tentative D call: TRBD1 (6 bases). V was trimmed by 5 bases and J by 8 bases, leaving 18 bases between them. Germline-derived CDR1 and CDR2 are DFQATT and SNEGSKA (reference sequence). This CDR3 is built from 14 residues.

This clonotype was detected a few times. This rearrangement joins TRBV12-3 or TRBV12-4 to TRBJ1-3; D possibly corresponds to TRBD1 (6 bases). The CDR3 has 15 residues. Trimming stripped 3 bases from V and 1 base from J, with 10 bases between. The CDR3 protein is CASSFGGRSGNTIYF. DNA for the CDR3: TGTGCCAGCAGTTTTGGGGGCCGGTCTGGAAACACCATATATTTT.